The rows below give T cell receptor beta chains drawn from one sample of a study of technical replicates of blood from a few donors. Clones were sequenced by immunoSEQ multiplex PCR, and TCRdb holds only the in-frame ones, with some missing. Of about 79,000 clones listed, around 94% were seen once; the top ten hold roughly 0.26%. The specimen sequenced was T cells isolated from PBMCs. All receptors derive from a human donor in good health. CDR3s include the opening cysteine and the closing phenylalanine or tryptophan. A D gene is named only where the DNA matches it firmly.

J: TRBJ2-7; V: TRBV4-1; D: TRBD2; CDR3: CASSLEGTSGSYEQYF; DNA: TGCGCCAGCAGTCTCGAAGGGACTAGCGGCTCCTACGAGCAGTACTTC
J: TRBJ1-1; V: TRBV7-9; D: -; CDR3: CASSGFGMNTEAFF; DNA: TGTGCCAGCTCAGGATTTGGTATGAACACTGAAGCTTTCTTT
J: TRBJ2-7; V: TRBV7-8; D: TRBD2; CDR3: CASSLTSGRGPPSYEQYF; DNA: TGTGCCAGCAGCTTAACTAGCGGGAGAGGTCCCCCTTCCTACGAGCAGTACTTC
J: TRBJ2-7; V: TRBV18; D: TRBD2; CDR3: CASSPPGLAGGPKFF; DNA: TGTGCCAGCTCACCACCGGGACTAGCGGGAGGGCCTAAGTTCTTC
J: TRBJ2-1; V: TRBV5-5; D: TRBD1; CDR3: CASSPRMTGNYNEQFF; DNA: TGTGCCAGCAGCCCGAGGATGACAGGGAACTACAATGAGCAGTTCTTC
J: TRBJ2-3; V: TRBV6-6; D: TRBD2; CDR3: CASSYPTSGSTDTQYF; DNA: TGTGCCAGCAGTTACCCGACTAGCGGGAGTACAGATACGCAGTATTTT
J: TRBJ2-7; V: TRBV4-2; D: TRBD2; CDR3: CASSLERGKYEQYF; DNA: TGTGCCAGCAGCCTGGAGCGGGGCAAGTACGAGCAGTACTTC
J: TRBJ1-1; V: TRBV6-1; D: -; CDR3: CASSVYGSLGREAFF; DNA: TGTGCCAGCAGTGTTTACGGGTCCCTTGGGAGGGAAGCTTTCTTT
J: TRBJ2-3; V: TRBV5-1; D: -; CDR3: CASSLGPGSASTDTQYF; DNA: TGCGCCAGCAGCTTGGGGCCGGGATCGGCTAGCACAGATACGCAGTATTTT
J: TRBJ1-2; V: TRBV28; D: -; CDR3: CASSPLRHRDDGYTF; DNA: TGTGCCAGCAGTCCCCTACGGCACAGGGATGATGGCTACACCTTC